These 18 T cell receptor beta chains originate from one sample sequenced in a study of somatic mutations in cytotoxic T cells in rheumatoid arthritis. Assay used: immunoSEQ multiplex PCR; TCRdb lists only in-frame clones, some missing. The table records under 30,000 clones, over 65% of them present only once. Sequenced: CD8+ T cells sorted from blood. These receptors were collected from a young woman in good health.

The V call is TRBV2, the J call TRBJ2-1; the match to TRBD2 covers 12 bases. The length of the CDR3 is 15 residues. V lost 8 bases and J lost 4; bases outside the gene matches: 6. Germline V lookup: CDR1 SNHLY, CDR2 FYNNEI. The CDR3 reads CASRLAGAGYNEQFF. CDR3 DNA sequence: TGTGCCAGCCGACTAGCGGGAGCGGGTTACAATGAGCAGTTCTTC. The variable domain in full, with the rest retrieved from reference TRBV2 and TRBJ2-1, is EPEVTQTPSHQVTQMGQEVILRCVPISNHLYFYWYRQILGQKVEFLVSFYNNEISEKSEIFDDQFSVERPDGSNFTLKIRSTKLEDSAMYFCASRLAGAGYNEQFFGPGTRLTVL.

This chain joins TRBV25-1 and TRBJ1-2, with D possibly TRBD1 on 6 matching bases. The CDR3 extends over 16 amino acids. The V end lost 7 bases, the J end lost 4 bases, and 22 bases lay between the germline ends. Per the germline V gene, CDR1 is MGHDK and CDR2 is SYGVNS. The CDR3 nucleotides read TGTGCCAGCATGGGCCCCATGGACAGAGGGATCTATGGCTACACCTTC. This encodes CASMGPMDRGIYGYTF.

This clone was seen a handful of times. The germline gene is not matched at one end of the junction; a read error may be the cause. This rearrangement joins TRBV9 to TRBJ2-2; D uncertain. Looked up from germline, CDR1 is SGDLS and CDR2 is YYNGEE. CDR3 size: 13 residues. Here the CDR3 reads CASRVVNTGELFF. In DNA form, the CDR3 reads TGTGCCAGCAGGGTAGTGAACACCGGGGAGCTGTTTTTT.

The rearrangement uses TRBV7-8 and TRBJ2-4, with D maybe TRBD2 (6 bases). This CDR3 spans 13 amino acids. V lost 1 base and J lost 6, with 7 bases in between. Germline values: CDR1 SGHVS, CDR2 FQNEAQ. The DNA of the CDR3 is TGTGCCAGCAGCTTAGAACTAGCAAACATTCAGTACTTC. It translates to CASSLELANIQYF.

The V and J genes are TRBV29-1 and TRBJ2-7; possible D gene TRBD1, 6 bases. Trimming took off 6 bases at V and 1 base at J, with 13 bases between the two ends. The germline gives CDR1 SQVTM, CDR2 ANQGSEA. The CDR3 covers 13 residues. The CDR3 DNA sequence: TGCAGCGTCCTGAGCCAGGGGTCCTACGAGCAGTACTTC. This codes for CSVLSQGSYEQYF.

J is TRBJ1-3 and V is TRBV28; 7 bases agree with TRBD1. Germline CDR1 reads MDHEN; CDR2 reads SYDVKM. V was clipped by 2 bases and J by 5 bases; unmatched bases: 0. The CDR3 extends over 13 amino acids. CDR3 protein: CASSLRGRNTIYF. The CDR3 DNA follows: TGTGCCAGCAGTTTAAGGGGGCGAAACACCATATATTTT.

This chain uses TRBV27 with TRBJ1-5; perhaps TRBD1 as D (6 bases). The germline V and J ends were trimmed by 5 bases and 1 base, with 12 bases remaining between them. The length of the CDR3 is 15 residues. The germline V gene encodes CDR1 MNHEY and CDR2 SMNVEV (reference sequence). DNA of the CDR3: TGTGCCAGCAGTCCGGGGGGGGCGAGCAATCAGCCCCAGCATTTT. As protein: CASSPGGASNQPQHF.

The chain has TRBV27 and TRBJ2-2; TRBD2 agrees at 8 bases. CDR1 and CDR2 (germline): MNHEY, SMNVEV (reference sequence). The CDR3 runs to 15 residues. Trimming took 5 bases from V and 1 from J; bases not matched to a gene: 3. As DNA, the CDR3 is TGTGCCAGCAGTCCGGGACTAGGGAACACCGGGGAGCTGTTTTTT. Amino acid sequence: CASSPGLGNTGELFF.

CDR3 in DNA: TGTGCCAGCAGCCACCGTCCCGGGACAGGGCCCAACACAGATACGCAGTATTTT. This translates into CASSHRPGTGPNTDTQYF. The genes are TRBV7-8 and TRBJ2-3, with TRBD1 identical over 9 bases. J was trimmed by 2 bases and V by 5 bases; bases with no gene match: 14. The CDR3 covers 18 residues. The germline gives CDR1 SGHVS, CDR2 FQNEAQ.

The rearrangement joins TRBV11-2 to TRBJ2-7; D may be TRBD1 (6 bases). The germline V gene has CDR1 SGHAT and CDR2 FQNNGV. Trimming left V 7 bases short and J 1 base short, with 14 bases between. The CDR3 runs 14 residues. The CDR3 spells CASKRTGISYEQYV. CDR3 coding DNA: TGTGCCAGCAAACGAACAGGGATTTCCTACGAGCAGTACGTC.

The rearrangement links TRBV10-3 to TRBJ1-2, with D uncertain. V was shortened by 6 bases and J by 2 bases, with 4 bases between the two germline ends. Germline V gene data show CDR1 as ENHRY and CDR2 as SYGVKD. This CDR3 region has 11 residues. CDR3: CAIRGNYGYTF. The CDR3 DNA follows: TGTGCCATCAGAGGAAACTATGGCTACACCTTC.

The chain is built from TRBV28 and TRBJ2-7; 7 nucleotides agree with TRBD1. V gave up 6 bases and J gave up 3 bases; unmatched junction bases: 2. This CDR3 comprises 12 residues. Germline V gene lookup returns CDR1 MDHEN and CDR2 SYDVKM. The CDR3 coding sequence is TGTGCCAGCAGGACAGGGCTCTACGAGCAGTACTTC. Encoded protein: CASRTGLYEQYF.

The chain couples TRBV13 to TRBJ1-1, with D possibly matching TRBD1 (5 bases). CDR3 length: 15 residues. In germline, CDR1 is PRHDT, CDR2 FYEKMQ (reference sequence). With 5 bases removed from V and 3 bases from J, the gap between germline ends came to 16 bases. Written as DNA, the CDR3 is TGTGCCAGCAGCCTTCGGGGACCCGCGGACACTGAAGCTTTCTTT. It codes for CASSLRGPADTEAFF.

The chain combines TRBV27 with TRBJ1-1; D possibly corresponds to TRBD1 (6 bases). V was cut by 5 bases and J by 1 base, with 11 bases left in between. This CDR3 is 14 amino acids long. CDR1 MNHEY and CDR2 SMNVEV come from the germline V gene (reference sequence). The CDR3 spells CASSIIQGNTEAFF. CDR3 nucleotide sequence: TGTGCCAGCAGTATAATACAGGGGAACACTGAAGCTTTCTTT.

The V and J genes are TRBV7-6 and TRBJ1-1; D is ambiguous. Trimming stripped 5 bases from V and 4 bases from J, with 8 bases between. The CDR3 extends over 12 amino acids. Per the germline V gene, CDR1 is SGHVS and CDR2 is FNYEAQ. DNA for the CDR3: TGTGCCAGCAGCCCAGGTGGCACTGAAGCTTTCTTT. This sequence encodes CASSPGGTEAFF.

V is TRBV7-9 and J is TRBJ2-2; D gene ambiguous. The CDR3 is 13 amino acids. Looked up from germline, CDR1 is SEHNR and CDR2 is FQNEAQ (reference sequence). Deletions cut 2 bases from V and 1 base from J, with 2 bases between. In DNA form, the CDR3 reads TGTGCCAGCAGCTTATGGAACACCGGGGAGCTGTTTTTT. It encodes CASSLWNTGELFF.

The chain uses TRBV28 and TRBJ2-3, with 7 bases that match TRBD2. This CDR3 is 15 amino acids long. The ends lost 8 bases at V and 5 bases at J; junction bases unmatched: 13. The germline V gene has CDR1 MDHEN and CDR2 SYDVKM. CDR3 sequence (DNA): TGTGCCAGCGCCCCCTGGGAGGGCCAGCTAGATACGCAGTATTTT. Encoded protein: CASAPWEGQLDTQYF.

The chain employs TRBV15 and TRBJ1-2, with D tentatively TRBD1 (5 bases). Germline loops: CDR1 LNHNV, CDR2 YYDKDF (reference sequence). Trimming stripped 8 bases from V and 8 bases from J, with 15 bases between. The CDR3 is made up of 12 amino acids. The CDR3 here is CATWDLLSGYTF. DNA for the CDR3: TGTGCCACCTGGGACCTATTGAGCGGCTACACCTTC.